The text below deals with one TCR beta chain. Its antigen is unidentified. This entry comes from a study of cytomegalovirus exposure and HLA in healthy donors. Study-level background: Unique TCRs from HLA-typed donors, 80 million to 100 million of them, were held in an early data release. Study-wide results and limits: In a later analysis, HLA-associated TCR beta chains were more clonally expanded than equally common others.

The PCR employed 60 Vbeta primers together with 13 Jbeta primers. This table comes from immunoSEQ multiplex PCR, and its TCRdb copy is limited to in-frame clones, with some not included. The data hold over 80,000 clones, with roughly four fifths observed a single time. This CDR3 region has 13 residues. V was pared by 6 bases and J by 6 bases, with 2 bases of the junction left unmatched. Germline V gene lookup returns CDR1 SNHLY and CDR2 FYNNEI. This TCR was recovered from a middle-aged man in good health and CMV-seropositive. Sequencing was performed on PBMCs. V usage is TRBV2 and J usage is TRBJ2-1; the match to TRBD1 covers 10 bases. The DNA of the CDR3 is TGTGCCAGCAGATGGACAGGGGGCAATGAGCAGTTCTTC. It codes for CASRWTGGNEQFF.